Shown below are 29 T cell receptor beta chains from a single sample sequenced in a study of EBV T-cell therapy then PD-1 blockade in nasopharyngeal carcinoma. Libraries were prepared by immunoSEQ multiplex PCR; TCRdb keeps only in-frame clonotypes and omits some of them. This table has 19,000 or so clones, around four fifths appearing once. Sample treatment: AdE1-LMPpoly-expanded autologous EBV-specific T-cell therapy followed by anti-PD-1 nivolumab. No antigen is known for these receptors. The sample in question was CD8+ T cells from blood, obtained at day 0 from a patient whose treatment included autologous EBV-specific T cells and nivolumab. These receptor sequences come from a man in his forties or fifties with nasopharyngeal carcinoma.

The chain carries TRBV29-1 and TRBJ2-7, with a weak D call TRBD1 (5 bases). The CDR3 is 11 residues long. Germline lookup yields CDR1 SQVTM and CDR2 ANQGSEA. V lost 6 bases, J lost 7 bases, and 13 bases lay in between. CDR3 sequence (DNA): TGCAGCGTCCTCGACAGTGGGGAGCAGTACTTC. Protein: CSVLDSGEQYF.

The chain has TRBV27 and TRBJ1-2, with 8 nucleotides matching TRBD1. The CDR3 has 14 residues. Unmatched junction bases numbered 8, after V lost 7 bases and J lost 4 bases. From germline, CDR1 is MNHEY and CDR2 SMNVEV (reference sequence). This CDR3 is CASKYSGGIYGYTF. The DNA for the CDR3 is TGTGCCAGCAAATACTCAGGGGGCATCTATGGCTACACCTTC.

The chain uses TRBV6-5 and TRBJ1-2; TRBD1 matches at 7 bases. The CDR3 runs to 14 residues. CDR1 is MNHEY and CDR2 is SVGAGI in the germline V gene. With V trimmed by 7 bases and J by 2 bases, 7 bases remained unmatched. CDR3 protein: CASNPGQDNYGYTF. DNA for the CDR3: TGTGCCAGCAACCCTGGACAGGACAACTATGGCTACACCTTC.

The gene calls are TRBV7-8 and TRBJ2-7; D is uncertain. V was trimmed by 2 bases and J by 5 bases, leaving 4 bases between them. The CDR3 runs 11 residues. Germline V gene sequence: CDR1 SGHVS, CDR2 FQNEAQ. DNA for the CDR3: TGTGCCAGCAGCTTATTAAACGAGCAGTACTTC. Translation gives CASSLLNEQYF.

The chain combines TRBV27 with TRBJ1-6; perhaps TRBD1 as D (6 bases). CDR1 and CDR2 (germline): MNHEY, SMNVEV (reference sequence). This CDR3 has 16 residues. Trimming cost V 0 bases and J 10 bases, with 16 bases left between them. The chain's CDR3 is CASSLSRWGAGSPLHF. CDR3 nucleotides: TGTGCCAGCAGTTTATCGCGGTGGGGGGCCGGGTCACCCCTCCACTTT.

The chain joins TRBV24-1 to TRBJ2-3; D may be TRBD1 (6 bases). V shed 4 bases and J shed 3 bases, with 13 bases lying between them. Per the germline V gene, CDR1 is KGHDR and CDR2 is SFDVKD. The CDR3 covers 15 residues. CDR3 protein: CATSERTGWTDTQYF. The CDR3 DNA reads as TGTGCCACCAGTGAACGTACAGGGTGGACAGATACGCAGTATTTT.

This rearrangement joins TRBV9 to TRBJ2-2; D not resolved. The CDR3 consists of 14 residues. Per the germline V gene, CDR1 is SGDLS and CDR2 is YYNGEE. Trimming took 0 bases from V and 8 from J, leaving 11 bases between them. DNA for the CDR3: TGTGCCAGCAGCGTAGCTCTCACGGCGGGGGAGCTGTTTTTT. This translates into CASSVALTAGELFF.

J is TRBJ2-5 and V is TRBV5-5; TRBD2 is a possible D gene (7 bases). This CDR3 spans 15 amino acids. Germline lookup yields CDR1 SGHKS and CDR2 YYEKEE (reference sequence). Trimming took 3 bases from V and 1 from J, leaving 13 bases between them. CDR3 sequence reads: CASSSLGGAQETQYF. DNA for the CDR3: TGTGCCAGCAGCTCCCTAGGGGGGGCCCAAGAGACCCAGTACTTC.

J is TRBJ1-5 and V is TRBV15; D ambiguous. The CDR3 loop spans 14 amino acids. Trimming removed 10 bases from V and 2 bases from J, with 15 bases in between. Germline V gene sequence: CDR1 LNHNV, CDR2 YYDKDF (reference sequence). CDR3 amino acids: CASAKGGGNQPQHF. DNA of the CDR3: TGTGCCAGCGCAAAGGGTGGGGGCAATCAGCCCCAGCATTTT.

The genes are TRBV2 and TRBJ1-1; TRBD1 is a possible D gene (5 bases). V was cut by 8 bases and J by 0 bases, with 10 bases left in between. Germline V gene sequence: CDR1 SNHLY, CDR2 FYNNEI. The CDR3 consists of 13 residues. DNA for the CDR3: TGTGCCAGCGCGTGGGGGATGAACACTGAAGCTTTCTTT. Protein sequence: CASAWGMNTEAFF.

The chain is built from TRBV28 and TRBJ2-2, with D possibly TRBD1 on 6 matching bases. CDR3 size: 15 residues. Germline lookup yields CDR1 MDHEN and CDR2 SYDVKM. Trimming removed 8 bases at V and 2 bases at J, with 15 bases between. The CDR3 sequence: CASGGSGANTGELFF. The CDR3 bases are TGTGCCAGCGGGGGCTCAGGGGCCAACACCGGGGAGCTGTTTTTT.

The table lists this clone with a count of one. In nucleotides, the CDR3 is TGTGCCAGCAGTGAAACAGGGGGTTATAATTCACCCCTCCACTTT. Protein sequence: CASSETGGYNSPLHF. The V gene is TRBV2, the J gene TRBJ1-6; the match to TRBD1 covers 8 bases. Germline V gives CDR1 SNHLY, CDR2 FYNNEI. The CDR3 has 15 residues. With 2 bases clipped from V and 4 bases from J, the junction kept 1 base outside the gene matches.

The chain combines TRBV11-3 with TRBJ2-1; 8 bases fit TRBD1. Germline lookup yields CDR1 SGHNT and CDR2 YENEEA. V trimming: 5 bases; J trimming: 0 bases; junction bases outside the gene matches: 6. This CDR3 contains 16 residues. The CDR3 DNA follows: TGTGCCAGCAGCCCCCGTGACAGGGGCTCCTACAATGAGCAGTTCTTC. Amino acid sequence: CASSPRDRGSYNEQFF.

V usage is TRBV4-3 and J usage is TRBJ1-1; 7 nucleotides agree with TRBD1. The CDR3 consists of 15 residues. The J segment lost 4 bases and the V segment lost 0 bases, leaving 5 bases of the junction unmatched. Germline V gene sequence: CDR1 LGHNA, CDR2 YSLEER. Here the CDR3 DNA reads TGCGCCAGCAGCCAAGAAGGGGGCTGGGGCACTGAAGCTTTCTTT. This encodes CASSQEGGWGTEAFF.

This chain links TRBV4-1 with TRBJ2-1; no clear D gene. This CDR3 is built from 13 residues. The ends were cut back, 0 bases at V and 7 bases at J, with 7 bases in the middle. Germline-derived CDR1 and CDR2 are MGHRA and YSYEKL. This CDR3 is CASSQEGRNEQFF. The CDR3 DNA reads as TGCGCCAGCAGCCAAGAGGGTAGGAATGAGCAGTTCTTC.

Comments on this clone: A junction boundary mismatches the germline segment, possibly from a read error. V gene TRBV10-3 combines with J gene TRBJ2-1; 9 positions agree with TRBD1. The germline gives CDR1 ENHRY, CDR2 SYGVKD. CDR3 length equals 14 residues. CDR3 nucleotides: TGTGCCATCGAACAGGGGGCGAGTGGGAATGGGCAGTTCTTC. Its translation: CAIEQGASGNGQFF.

V usage is TRBV4-3 and J usage is TRBJ2-7; 9 nucleotides agree with TRBD2. The CDR3 consists of 17 residues. V gave up 1 base and J gave up 7 bases; unmatched junction bases: 14. The germline gives CDR1 LGHNA, CDR2 YSLEER. The CDR3 nucleotides are TGCGCCAGCAGCCAAGGCGCGGCGGGGGGGCCTCTGTTGGAGCAGTACTTC. Translating it yields CASSQGAAGGPLLEQYF.

The chain links TRBV6-1 to TRBJ2-7, with 10 nucleotides matching TRBD2. Germline lookup yields CDR1 MNHNS and CDR2 SASEGT. CDR3 size: 16 residues. J lost 1 base, V lost 2 bases, and 5 bases had no gene match. CDR3 bases: TGTGCCAGCAGTGAACTAGCGGGGGTGACTTCCTACGAGCAGTACTTC. Its translation is CASSELAGVTSYEQYF.

This clone was picked up one time. V gene TRBV7-6 combines with J gene TRBJ1-1; D may be TRBD1 (6 bases). V dropped 5 bases and J dropped 1 base, with 14 bases sitting between them. There are 15 residues in the CDR3. Germline loops: CDR1 SGHVS, CDR2 FNYEAQ. Here the CDR3 DNA reads TGTGCCAGCAGCCCGCCCGGGACAACGAACACTGAAGCTTTCTTT. It is translated as CASSPPGTTNTEAFF. Supplemented by reference TRBV7-6 and TRBJ1-1, the full variable domain reads GAGVSQSPRYKVTKRGQDVALRCDPISGHVSLYWYRQALGQGPEFLTYFNYEAQQDKSGLPNDRFSAERPEGSISTLTIQRTEQRDSAMYRCASSPPGTTNTEAFFGQGTRLTVV.

The chain has TRBV9 and TRBJ2-1; D uncertain. There are 14 residues in the CDR3. From germline, CDR1 is SGDLS and CDR2 YYNGEE. The germline V and J ends were trimmed by 3 bases and 1 base, with 8 bases remaining between them. CDR3 nucleotides: TGTGCCAGCAGCGGATTCCTGTCCTACAATGAGCAGTTCTTC. Translated, it gives CASSGFLSYNEQFF. The full variable domain, in which reference TRBV9 and TRBJ2-1 provide the parts outside the CDR3, is DSGVTQTPKHLITATGQRVTLRCSPRSGDLSVYWYQQSLDQGLQFLIQYYNGEERAKGNILERFSAQQFPDLHSELNLSSLELGDSALYFCASSGFLSYNEQFFGPGTRLTVL.

The chain combines TRBV2 with TRBJ2-7, with 10 bases lining up with TRBD1. V dropped 0 bases and J dropped 4; count of bases not matched to a gene: 6. Germline V gives CDR1 SNHLY, CDR2 FYNNEI. This CDR3 is built from 16 residues. The CDR3 protein is CASSEARTGGRYEQYF. CDR3 DNA: TGTGCCAGCAGTGAAGCGCGGACAGGGGGGAGGTACGAGCAGTACTTC.

There are a few counts of this clone. The chain uses TRBV10-3 and TRBJ2-1; 13 bases map to TRBD2. The CDR3 is 18 amino acids. CDR1 and CDR2 from the germline V gene are ENHRY and SYGVKD. After removal of 6 bases from V and 1 base from J, the junction contained 9 bases not matched to a gene. This chain's CDR3 is CAISDSGTSGTSYNEQFF. The CDR3 bases are TGTGCCATCAGCGACTCCGGGACTAGCGGGACGTCCTACAATGAGCAGTTCTTC.

V and J are TRBV5-1 and TRBJ2-3, with a weak D call TRBD1 (5 bases). Germline V CDR1 and CDR2: SGHRS, YFSETQ. This CDR3 contains 15 residues. V shed 1 base and J shed 2 bases, with 11 bases lying between them. The CDR3: CASSLSPGNTDTQYF. CDR3 sequence (DNA): TGCGCCAGCAGCTTGTCCCCAGGGAACACAGATACGCAGTATTTT.

This clone was counted only a few times. V is TRBV6-2 or TRBV6-3 and J is TRBJ1-1; D may be TRBD1 (6 bases). CDR1 is MNHEY and CDR2 is SVGEGT in the germline V gene. CDR3 length equals 14 residues. Trimming pared 2 bases from V and 3 bases from J, leaving 10 bases between. CDR3 DNA: TGTGCCAGCAGTTACCCGGGGGCGCACACTGAAGCTTTCTTT. Amino acid sequence: CASSYPGAHTEAFF.

This rearrangement joins TRBV3-1 (or the pseudogene TRBV3-2) to TRBJ1-2; tentatively, D is TRBD1 (5 bases). V gave up 0 bases and J gave up 7 bases, with 12 bases separating them. Germline V gene data show CDR1 as LGHDT and CDR2 as YNNKEL (reference sequence). The CDR3 runs to 14 residues. For the CDR3, the DNA is TGTGCCAGCAGCCAAGACTCGGGACGAATTGGCTACACCTTC. Translating it yields CASSQDSGRIGYTF.

V and J are TRBV16 and TRBJ1-4, with D possibly TRBD1 on 5 matching bases. Germline V CDR1 and CDR2: KGHSY, FQNENV. There are 17 residues in the CDR3. Trimming removed 4 bases from V and 0 bases from J, with 15 bases in between. The CDR3 DNA reads TGTGCCAGCAGCCCCCGGGGCAGGTTTTCAACTAATGAAAAACTGTTTTTT. Translation gives CASSPRGRFSTNEKLFF. Complete variable domain (other parts from reference TRBV16 and TRBJ1-4): GEEVAQTPKHLVRGEGQKAKLYCAPIKGHSYVFWYQQVLKNEFKFLISFQNENVFDETGMPKERFSAKCLPNSPCSLEIQATKLEDSAVYFCASSPRGRFSTNEKLFFGSGTQLSVL.

The chain employs TRBV6-5 and TRBJ2-7; a weak D match, TRBD1 (6 bases). V lost 5 bases, J lost 7 bases, and 21 bases lay in between. Germline V gives CDR1 MNHEY, CDR2 SVGAGI. The CDR3 totals 15 residues. CDR3 sequence reads: CASSLDRSGLREQYF. The CDR3 DNA reads TGTGCCAGCAGTCTGGACAGATCGGGGCTAAGGGAGCAGTACTTC.

The chain combines TRBV13 with TRBJ1-2; possible D gene TRBD1, 5 bases. Germline V gene lookup returns CDR1 PRHDT and CDR2 FYEKMQ (reference sequence). The ends were cut back, 4 bases at V and 4 bases at J, with 13 bases in the middle. This CDR3 region has 14 residues. The CDR3 DNA reads as TGTGCCAGCAGCTCCCAGGGCAGGCGCTATGGCTACACCTTC. Translation: CASSSQGRRYGYTF. The full variable domain, with the rest looked up from reference TRBV13 and TRBJ1-2, is AAGVIQSPRHLIKEKRETATLKCYPIPRHDTVYWYQQGPGQDPQFLISFYEKMQSDKGSIPDRFSAQQFSDYHSELNMSSLELGDSALYFCASSSQGRRYGYTFGSGTRLTVV.

This clone is medium-sized within its sample. J is TRBJ1-3 and V is TRBV6-5; no definite D call. This CDR3 region has 14 residues. V lost 6 bases and J lost 0, with 9 bases in between. Germline V CDR1 and CDR2: MNHEY, SVGAGI. The CDR3 sequence is CASSRLPSGNTIYF. The CDR3 DNA reads as TGTGCCAGCAGCCGGCTCCCCTCTGGAAACACCATATATTTT.